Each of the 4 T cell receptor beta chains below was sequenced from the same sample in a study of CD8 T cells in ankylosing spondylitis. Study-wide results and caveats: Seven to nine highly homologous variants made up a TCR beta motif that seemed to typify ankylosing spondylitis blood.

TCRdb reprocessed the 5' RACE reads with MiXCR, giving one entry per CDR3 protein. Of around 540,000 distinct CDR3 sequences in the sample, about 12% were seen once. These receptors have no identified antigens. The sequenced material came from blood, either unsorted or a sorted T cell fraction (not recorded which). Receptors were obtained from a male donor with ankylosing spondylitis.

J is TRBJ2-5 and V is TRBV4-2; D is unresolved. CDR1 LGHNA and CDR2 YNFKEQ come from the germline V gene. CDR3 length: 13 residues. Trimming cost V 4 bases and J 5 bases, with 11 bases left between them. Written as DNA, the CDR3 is TGTGCCAGCAGCCCTGGACCCCTTGAGACCCAGTACTTC. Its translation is CASSPGPLETQYF.

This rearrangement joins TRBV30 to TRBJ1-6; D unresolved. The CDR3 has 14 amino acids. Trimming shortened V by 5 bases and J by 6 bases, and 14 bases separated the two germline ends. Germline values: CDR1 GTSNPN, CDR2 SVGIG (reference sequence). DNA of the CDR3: TGTGCCTGGTTACGACAACAAGCTAATTCACCCCTCCACTTT. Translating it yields CAWLRQQANSPLHF. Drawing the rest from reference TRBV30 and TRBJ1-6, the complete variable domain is SQTIHQWPATLVQPVGSPLSLECTVEGTSNPNLYWYRQAAGRGLQLLFYSVGIGQISSEVPQNLSASRPQDRQFILSSKKLLLSDSGFYLCAWLRQQANSPLHFGNGTRLTVT.

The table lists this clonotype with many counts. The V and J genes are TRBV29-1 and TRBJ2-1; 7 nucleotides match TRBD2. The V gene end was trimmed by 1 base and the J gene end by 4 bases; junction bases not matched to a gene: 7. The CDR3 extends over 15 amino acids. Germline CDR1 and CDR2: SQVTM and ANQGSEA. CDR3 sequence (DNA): TGCAGCGTTGAAGGTGGGCGGGAGAAGTACAATGAGCAGTTCTTC. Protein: CSVEGGREKYNEQFF.

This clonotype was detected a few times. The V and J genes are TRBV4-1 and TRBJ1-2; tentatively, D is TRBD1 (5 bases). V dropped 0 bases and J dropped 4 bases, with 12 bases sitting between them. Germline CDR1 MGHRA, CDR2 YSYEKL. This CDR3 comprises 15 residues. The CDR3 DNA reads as TGCGCCAGCAGCCAAGATCCGGGGGTTGTCTATGGCTACACCTTC. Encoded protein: CASSQDPGVVYGYTF.